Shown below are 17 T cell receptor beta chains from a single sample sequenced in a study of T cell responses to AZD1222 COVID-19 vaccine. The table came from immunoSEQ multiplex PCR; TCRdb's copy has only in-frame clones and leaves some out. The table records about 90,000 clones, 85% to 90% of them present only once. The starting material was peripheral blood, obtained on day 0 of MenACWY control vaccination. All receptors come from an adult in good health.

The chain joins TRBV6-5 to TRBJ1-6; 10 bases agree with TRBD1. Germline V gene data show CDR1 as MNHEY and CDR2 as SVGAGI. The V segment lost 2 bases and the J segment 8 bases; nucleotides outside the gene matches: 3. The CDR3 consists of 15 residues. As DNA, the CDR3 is TGTGCCAGCAGTTACATTGGGACAGGGGATTCACCCCTCCACTTT. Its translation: CASSYIGTGDSPLHF.

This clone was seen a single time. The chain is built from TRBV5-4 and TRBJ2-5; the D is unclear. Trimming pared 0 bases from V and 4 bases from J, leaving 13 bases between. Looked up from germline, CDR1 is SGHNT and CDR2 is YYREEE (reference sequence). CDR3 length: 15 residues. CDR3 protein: CASSLEAGRPETQYF. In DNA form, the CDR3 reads TGTGCCAGCAGCTTGGAGGCAGGTCGACCAGAGACCCAGTACTTC.

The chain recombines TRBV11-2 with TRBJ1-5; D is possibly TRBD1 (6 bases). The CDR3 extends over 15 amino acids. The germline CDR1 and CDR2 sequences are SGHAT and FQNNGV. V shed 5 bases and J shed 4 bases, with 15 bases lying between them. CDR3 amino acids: CASSTSDRLNQPQHF. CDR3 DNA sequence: TGTGCCAGCAGCACCTCGGACAGATTGAATCAGCCCCAGCATTTT.

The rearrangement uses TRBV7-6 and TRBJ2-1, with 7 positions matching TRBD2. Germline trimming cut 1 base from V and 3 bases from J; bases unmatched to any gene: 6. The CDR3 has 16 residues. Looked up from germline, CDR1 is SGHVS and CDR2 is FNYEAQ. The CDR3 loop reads CASSLERAGLYNEQFF. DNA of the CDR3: TGTGCCAGCAGCTTAGAAAGAGCGGGGCTCTACAATGAGCAGTTCTTC.

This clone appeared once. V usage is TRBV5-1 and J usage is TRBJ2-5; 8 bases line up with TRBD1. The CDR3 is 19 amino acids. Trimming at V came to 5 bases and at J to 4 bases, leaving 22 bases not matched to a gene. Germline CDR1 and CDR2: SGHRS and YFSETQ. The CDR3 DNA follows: TGCGCCAGCAGTTCTAAGGTCACAGGGGGAGTAGGGGTATCAGAGACCCAGTACTTC. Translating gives CASSSKVTGGVGVSETQYF.

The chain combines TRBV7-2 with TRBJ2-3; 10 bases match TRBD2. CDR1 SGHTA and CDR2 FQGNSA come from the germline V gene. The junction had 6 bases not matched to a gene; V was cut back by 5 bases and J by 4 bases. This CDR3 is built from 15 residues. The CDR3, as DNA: TGTGCCAGCAGCCCTTGGACTAGCGGCGCAGATACGCAGTATTTT. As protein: CASSPWTSGADTQYF.

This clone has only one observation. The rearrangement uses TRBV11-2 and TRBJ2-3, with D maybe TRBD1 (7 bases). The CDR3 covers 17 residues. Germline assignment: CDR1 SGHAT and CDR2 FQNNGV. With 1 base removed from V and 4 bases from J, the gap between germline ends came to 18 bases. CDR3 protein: CASSLGRTGRGADTQYF. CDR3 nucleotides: TGTGCCAGCAGCTTAGGCCGGACGGGCAGGGGGGCAGATACGCAGTATTTT.

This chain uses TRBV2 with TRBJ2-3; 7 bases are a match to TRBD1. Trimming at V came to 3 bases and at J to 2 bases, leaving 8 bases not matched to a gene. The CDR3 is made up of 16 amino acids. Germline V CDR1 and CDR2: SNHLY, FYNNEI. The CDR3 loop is CASSDPPDRVTDTQYF. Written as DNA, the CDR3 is TGTGCCAGCAGTGACCCCCCAGACAGGGTCACAGATACGCAGTATTTT.

The CDR3 nucleotides are TGTGCCAGCACCGGGGGGTCAACTAATGAAAAACTGTTTTTT. This codes for CASTGGSTNEKLFF. The chain combines TRBV2 with TRBJ1-4, with TRBD1 as a possible D gene (5 bases). There are 14 residues in the CDR3. V was clipped by 7 bases and J by 0 bases, with 9 bases between them. The germline CDR1 and CDR2 sequences are SNHLY and FYNNEI.

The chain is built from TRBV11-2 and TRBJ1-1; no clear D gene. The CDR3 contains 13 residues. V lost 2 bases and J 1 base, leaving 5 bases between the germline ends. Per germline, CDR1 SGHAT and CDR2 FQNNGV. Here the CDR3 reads CASSLSRNTEAFF. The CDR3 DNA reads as TGTGCCAGCAGCTTATCGAGGAACACTGAAGCTTTCTTT. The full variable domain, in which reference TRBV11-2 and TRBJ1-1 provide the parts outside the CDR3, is EAGVAQSPRYKIIEKRQSVAFWCNPISGHATLYWYQQILGQGPKLLIQFQNNGVVDDSQLPKDRFSAERLKGVDSTLKIQPAKLEDSAVYLCASSLSRNTEAFFGQGTRLTVV.

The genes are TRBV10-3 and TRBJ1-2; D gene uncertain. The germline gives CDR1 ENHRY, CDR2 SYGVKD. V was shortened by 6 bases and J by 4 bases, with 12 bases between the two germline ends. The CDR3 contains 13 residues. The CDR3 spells CAIRPDGSYGYTF. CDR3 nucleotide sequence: TGTGCCATCAGACCGGACGGATCCTATGGCTACACCTTC.

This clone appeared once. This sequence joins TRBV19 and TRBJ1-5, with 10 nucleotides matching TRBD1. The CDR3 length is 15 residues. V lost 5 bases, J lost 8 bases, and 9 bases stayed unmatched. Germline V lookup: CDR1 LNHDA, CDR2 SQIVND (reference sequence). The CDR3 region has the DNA TGTGCCAGTAGTTCCGGGACAGGGGTAAGAGAGCCCCAGCATTTT. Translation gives CASSSGTGVREPQHF.

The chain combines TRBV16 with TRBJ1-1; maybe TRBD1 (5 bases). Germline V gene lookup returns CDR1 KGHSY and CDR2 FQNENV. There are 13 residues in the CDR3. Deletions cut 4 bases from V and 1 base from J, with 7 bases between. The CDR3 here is CASSLGQNTEAFF. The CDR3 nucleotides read TGTGCCAGCAGCCTTGGACAGAACACTGAAGCTTTCTTT.

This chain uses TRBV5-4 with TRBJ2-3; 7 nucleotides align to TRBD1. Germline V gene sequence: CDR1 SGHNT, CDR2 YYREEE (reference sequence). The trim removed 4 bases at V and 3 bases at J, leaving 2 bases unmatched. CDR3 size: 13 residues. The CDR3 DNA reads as TGTGCCAGCAGCCGGGACAGTACAGATACGCAGTATTTT. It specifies CASSRDSTDTQYF.

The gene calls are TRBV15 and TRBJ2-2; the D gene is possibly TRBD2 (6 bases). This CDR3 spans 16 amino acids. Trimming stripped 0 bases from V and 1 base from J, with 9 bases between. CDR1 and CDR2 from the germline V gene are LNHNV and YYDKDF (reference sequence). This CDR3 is CATSRDQEGNTGELFF. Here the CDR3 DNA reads TGTGCCACCAGCAGAGACCAGGAGGGGAACACCGGGGAGCTGTTTTTT.

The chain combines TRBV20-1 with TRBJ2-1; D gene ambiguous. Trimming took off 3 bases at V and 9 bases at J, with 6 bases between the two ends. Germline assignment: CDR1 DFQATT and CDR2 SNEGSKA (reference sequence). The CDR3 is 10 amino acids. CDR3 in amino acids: CSASSLEQFF. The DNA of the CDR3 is TGCAGTGCTAGTTCCCTTGAGCAGTTCTTC.

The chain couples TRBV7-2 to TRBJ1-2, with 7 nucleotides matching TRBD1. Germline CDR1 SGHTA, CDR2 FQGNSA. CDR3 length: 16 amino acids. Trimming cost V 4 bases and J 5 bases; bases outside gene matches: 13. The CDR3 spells CASSSTGALLSYGYTF. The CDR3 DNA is TGTGCCAGCAGCTCAACAGGGGCGTTGCTATCTTATGGCTACACCTTC.